This T cell receptor beta chain came from a study of blood T cell repertoires in COVID-19. Turning to the study itself: Some COVID-19 samples were acute and others convalescent; all came from the United States, Italy and Spain. Nucleic acid was either cDNA or gDNA, and it came from T cells, B-cell-depleted T cells, or PBMCs.

V lost 5 bases, J lost 6 bases, and 3 bases stayed unmatched. This CDR3 has 13 residues. Per the germline V gene, CDR1 is MNHEY and CDR2 is SVGAGI. In the original analysis: Nucleated cell counts were estimated from reference gene primer amplification. Using immunoSEQ multiplex PCR, the repertoire was profiled, and TCRdb retains in-frame clones only, with some absent. The V and J calls and clone size were taken over from that table, and D and trimming were inferred from the DNA. The sample contains over 95,000 clones, 80% to 90% of which appear only once. The TCR sequence derives from a human donor with acute or convalescent COVID-19. The donor label of this sample is uncertain. The sequenced material came from peripheral blood. This chain joins TRBV6-5 and TRBJ1-5, with 8 bases that match TRBD1. The CDR3 DNA reads TGTGCCAGCAGTCCCACAGGGGGTCAGCCCCAGCATTTT. As protein: CASSPTGGQPQHF.